This TCR beta chain was observed in a study of cytomegalovirus exposure and HLA in healthy donors. Overall study context: A data release that came early held some 84 million unique TCRs from HLA-typed donors. General study points: At a 0.05 false discovery rate, a later analysis found about 17,000 TCR beta sequences to be associated with HLA alleles. In most subjects, TCR beta sequences reportedly gave accurate predictions of HLA-A and HLA-B alleles.

The PCR was carried out with 60 Vbeta primers and 13 Jbeta primers. Clones were sequenced by immunoSEQ multiplex PCR, and TCRdb holds only the in-frame ones, with some missing. The sample has around 120,000 clones; about 80% are singletons. Note on this clone: The antigen remains undetermined.

V dropped 2 bases and J dropped 4 bases, with 8 bases sitting between them. The CDR3 covers 13 residues. Germline V gene lookup returns CDR1 MNHEY and CDR2 SMNVEV (reference sequence). Sequenced sample: PBMCs. The V call is TRBV27, the J call TRBJ2-5, with D perhaps matching TRBD1 (6 bases). The receptor was isolated from a man in his thirties or forties in good health and CMV-seronegative. In nucleotides, the CDR3 is TGTGCCAGCAGTTTAGCAGGGGTAGAGACCCAGTACTTC. This sequence encodes CASSLAGVETQYF.